These 24 T cell receptor beta chains share one sample of origin, sequenced in a study of blood T cell repertoires in COVID-19 (dated by TCRdb to 2020 to 2022). The library relied on the immunoSEQ multiplex PCR assay. TCRdb's version of the immuneACCESS table is confined to in-frame rearrangements and falls short of the full clone set. An unresolved V gene accounts for under half of the shortfall where checked; the remainder is of unknown origin. The sample table records fewer than 35,000 clones; around nine tenths of these occur just once. Around 4.7% of the sample is held by the ten biggest clonotypes. The sequenced material came from peripheral blood. These receptors were obtained from a man between 70 and 80 years old with active COVID-19.

The genes are TRBV5-1 and TRBJ2-7, with 8 bases lining up with TRBD1. The germline V gene has CDR1 SGHRS and CDR2 YFSETQ. Trimming removed 0 bases from V and 9 bases from J; junction bases left unmatched: 5. This CDR3 has 13 amino acids. CDR3 amino acids: CASSLGDRSGQYF. The CDR3 DNA follows: TGCGCCAGCAGCTTGGGGGACAGGTCCGGGCAGTACTTC. The full variable domain, its missing parts supplied by reference TRBV5-1 and TRBJ2-7, is KAGVTQTPRYLIKTRGQQVTLSCSPISGHRSVSWYQQTPGQGLQFLFEYFSETQRNKGNFPGRFSGRQFSNSRSEMNVSTLELGDSALYLCASSLGDRSGQYFGPGTRLTVT.

The genes are TRBV27 and TRBJ1-1; D perhaps matches TRBD1 (5 bases). Germline V gene lookup returns CDR1 MNHEY and CDR2 SMNVEV (reference sequence). Trimming pared 8 bases from V and 4 bases from J, leaving 14 bases between. The CDR3 has 13 amino acids. CDR3 DNA: TGTGCCAGCGGGGTAGGGGAGGGCACTGAAGCTTTCTTT. Translated, it gives CASGVGEGTEAFF.

This clone was detected only once. V is TRBV19 and J is TRBJ2-7; 9 bases match TRBD1. The CDR3 covers 13 residues. Unmatched junction bases numbered 10, after V lost 11 bases and J lost 5 bases. Germline CDR1 and CDR2: LNHDA and SQIVND (reference sequence). CDR3 nucleotide sequence: TGTGCCTCAAGTGACAGGGGGACGAACGAGCAGTACTTC. Residues: CASSDRGTNEQYF.

This chain joins TRBV5-6 and TRBJ2-7; no definite D call. This CDR3 region has 15 residues. V was clipped by 4 bases and J by 4 bases, with 18 bases between them. Germline V gives CDR1 SGHDT, CDR2 YYEEEE. The CDR3 here is CASSPPWQLDYEQYF. The CDR3 region has the DNA TGTGCCAGCAGCCCCCCATGGCAGCTAGATTACGAGCAGTACTTC.

V is TRBV7-2 and J is TRBJ1-2; D unclear. CDR3 length: 11 amino acids. Between the trimmed V and J ends, which lost 0 bases and 7 bases, there was a span of 3 bases. CDR1 is SGHTA, CDR2 FQGNSA, per germline. CDR3 nucleotide sequence: TGTGCCAGCAGCTTAGCAGCTGGCTACACCTTC. Its translation is CASSLAAGYTF.

A single count supports this clone. The CDR3 sequence is CSARRTYEQYF. The DNA of the CDR3 is TGCAGTGCTAGGAGGACCTACGAGCAGTACTTC. This sequence joins TRBV20-1 and TRBJ2-7; no definite D call. V was pared by 3 bases and J by 2 bases, with 5 bases between. From germline, CDR1 is DFQATT and CDR2 SNEGSKA (reference sequence). This CDR3 contains 11 residues.

V usage is TRBV29-1 and J usage is TRBJ1-5; 9 bases line up with TRBD1. The CDR3 is 13 amino acids. Germline CDR1 and CDR2: SQVTM and ANQGSEA. V shed 6 bases and J 6 bases; nucleotides not matched to a gene: 6. The CDR3 here is CSVGTGMGQPQHF. CDR3 sequence (DNA): TGCAGCGTCGGGACAGGGATGGGTCAGCCCCAGCATTTT. The full variable domain, completed using reference TRBV29-1 and TRBJ1-5, is SAVISQKPSRDICQRGTSLTIQCQVDSQVTMMFWYRQQPGQSLTLIATANQGSEATYESGFVIDKFPISRPNLTFSTLTVSNMSPEDSSIYLCSVGTGMGQPQHFGDGTRLSIL.

V and J are TRBV12-3 or TRBV12-4 and TRBJ1-2; maybe TRBD1 (5 bases). This CDR3 is built from 13 residues. V was pared by 5 bases and J by 4 bases, with 11 bases between. CDR3 loop: CASSRQGSYGYTF. Written as DNA, the CDR3 is TGTGCCAGCAGTAGGCAGGGAAGCTATGGCTACACCTTC.

The V gene is TRBV5-1, the J gene TRBJ2-2; weak D call: TRBD2 (5 bases). Trimming took 1 base from V and 1 from J, leaving 8 bases between them. The CDR3 contains 15 residues. Per germline, CDR1 SGHRS and CDR2 YFSETQ. CDR3 amino acids: CASSLRGLNTGELFF. The CDR3 DNA follows: TGCGCCAGCAGCTTGAGAGGGCTGAACACCGGGGAGCTGTTTTTT.

This chain links TRBV19 with TRBJ1-2, with D unclear. The length of the CDR3 is 14 residues. The V gene's germline CDR1 is LNHDA and CDR2 SQIVND (reference sequence). V dropped 0 bases and J dropped 1 base, with 6 bases sitting between them. CDR3 residues: CASSIDRSNYGYTF. The DNA of the CDR3 is TGTGCCAGTAGTATAGATCGGAGTAACTATGGCTACACCTTC.

The rearrangement joins TRBV27 to TRBJ2-5; 16 bases match TRBD2. V shed 2 bases, J shed 2 bases, and the junction held 2 bases outside the gene matches. This CDR3 comprises 17 residues. Per germline, CDR1 MNHEY and CDR2 SMNVEV (reference sequence). The CDR3 reads CASSLTGLAGGQETQYF. CDR3 bases: TGTGCCAGCAGTTTAACGGGACTAGCGGGGGGGCAAGAGACCCAGTACTTC.

The rearrangement links TRBV5-5 to TRBJ2-7; 7 bases fit TRBD1. The CDR3 contains 13 residues. CDR1 and CDR2 from the germline V gene are SGHKS and YYEKEE (reference sequence). With V trimmed by 2 bases and J by 6 bases, 5 bases remained unmatched. CDR3 sequence (DNA): TGTGCCAGCAGCTTCAGACAGGGTGCCGAGCAGTACTTC. This codes for CASSFRQGAEQYF. The full variable domain, rest sourced from reference TRBV5-5 and TRBJ2-7, is DAGVTQSPTHLIKTRGQQVTLRCSPISGHKSVSWYQQVLGQGPQFIFQYYEKEERGRGNFPDRFSARQFPNYSSELNVNALLLGDSALYLCASSFRQGAEQYFGPGTRLTVT.

J is TRBJ2-5 and V is TRBV2; possible D gene TRBD1, 5 bases. Germline CDR1 is SNHLY and CDR2 is FYNNEI. CDR3 size: 13 residues. The V end lost 5 bases, the J end lost 5 bases, and 12 bases lay between the germline ends. The CDR3 coding sequence is TGTGCCAGCAGTTTCGGACAAGGGGAGACCCAGTACTTC. This codes for CASSFGQGETQYF.

The chain links TRBV13 to TRBJ1-4, with TRBD1 identical over 8 bases. Germline-derived CDR1 and CDR2 are PRHDT and FYEKMQ (reference sequence). This CDR3 is built from 16 residues. V dropped 3 bases and J dropped 2; count of bases not matched to a gene: 5. CDR3 residues: CASSFTGGATNEKLFF. CDR3 DNA sequence: TGTGCCAGCAGCTTCACAGGGGGGGCGACTAATGAAAAACTGTTTTTT.

The rearrangement uses TRBV7-2 and TRBJ2-1; D might be TRBD2 (5 bases). Trimming took 7 bases from V and 2 from J, leaving 15 bases between them. The CDR3 covers 15 residues. Looked up from germline, CDR1 is SGHTA and CDR2 is FQGNSA. The DNA of the CDR3 is TGTGCCAGCACCCCTGGGAGCGGCACCTACAATGAGCAGTTCTTC. It encodes CASTPGSGTYNEQFF.

V is TRBV5-1 and J is TRBJ1-5; D not certain. Trimming took 1 base from V and 2 from J, leaving 7 bases between them. Germline CDR1 is SGHRS and CDR2 is YFSETQ. The CDR3 is 14 residues long. This CDR3 is CASSLWGGNQPQHF. CDR3 DNA: TGCGCCAGCAGCTTGTGGGGAGGCAATCAGCCCCAGCATTTT.

This clone was observed once. The chain employs TRBV9 and TRBJ2-7; no firm D call. This CDR3 has 15 amino acids. V was clipped by 0 bases and J by 2 bases, with 12 bases between them. Germline lookup yields CDR1 SGDLS and CDR2 YYNGEE. The CDR3 is CASSVGNEITYEQYF. Here the CDR3 DNA reads TGTGCCAGCAGCGTAGGAAATGAGATCACCTACGAGCAGTACTTC.

V is TRBV18 and J is TRBJ1-1, with 8 bases that match TRBD1. Trimming cost V 8 bases and J 7 bases; bases outside gene matches: 9. Germline CDR1 KGHSH, CDR2 LQKENI. This CDR3 spans 13 amino acids. CDR3 nucleotide sequence: TGTGCCAGCACCAGGGGGCCCGAGGGTGAAGCTTTCTTT. The encoded protein is CASTRGPEGEAFF.

With regard to this clone: One junction end disagrees with the germline gene, perhaps due to a read error. The CDR3: CASSLARGGTNEKLFF. Here the CDR3 DNA reads TGTGCTAGCAGCTTAGCGAGGGGGGGGACCAATGAAAAACTGTTTTTT. V gene TRBV7-7 combines with J gene TRBJ1-4; maybe TRBD1 (6 bases). CDR1 is SSHAT and CDR2 is FNYEAQ in the germline V gene (reference sequence). The CDR3 spans 16 residues. The whole variable domain, remainder taken from reference TRBV7-7 and TRBJ1-4, is GAGVSQSPRYKVTKRGQDVTLRCDPISSHATLYWYQQALGQGPEFLTYFNYEAQPDKSGLPSDRFSAERPEGSISTLTIQRTEQRDSAMYRCASSLARGGTNEKLFFGSGTQLSVL.

The rearrangement links TRBV6-5 to TRBJ1-6; D might be TRBD1 (6 bases). Trimming took off 7 bases at V and 7 bases at J, with 14 bases between the two ends. Germline values: CDR1 MNHEY, CDR2 SVGAGI. CDR3 length: 14 amino acids. CDR3: CASTTGGQNSPLHF. CDR3 bases: TGTGCCAGCACCACGGGGGGACAAAATTCACCCCTCCACTTT.

This clone was recorded once. The chain combines TRBV19 with TRBJ1-1, with D possibly matching TRBD1 (5 bases). V was cut by 2 bases and J by 2 bases, with 6 bases left in between. The CDR3 consists of 13 residues. Germline assignment: CDR1 LNHDA and CDR2 SQIVND (reference sequence). The CDR3 coding sequence is TGTGCCAGTAGTATAACAGGAAACACTGAAGCTTTCTTT. Protein: CASSITGNTEAFF. Full variable domain (outside the CDR3, taken from reference TRBV19 and TRBJ1-1): DGGITQSPKYLFRKEGQNVTLSCEQNLNHDAMYWYRQDPGQGLRLIYYSQIVNDFQKGDIAEGYSVSREKKESFPLTVTSAQKNPTAFYLCASSITGNTEAFFGQGTRLTVV.

The table lists this clone with a count of one. In DNA, the CDR3 is TGTGCCAGCAGCCGTGGTGGGACTAGAGGCGAGACCCAGTACTTC. This sequence encodes CASSRGGTRGETQYF. The chain couples TRBV14 to TRBJ2-5, with 8 bases fitting TRBD2. Germline V gives CDR1 SGHDN, CDR2 FVKESK. The V and J ends lost 4 bases and 5 bases, in that order; junction bases with no gene match: 9. This CDR3 region has 15 residues.

This chain connects TRBV13 to TRBJ1-1; D gene uncertain. Germline lookup yields CDR1 PRHDT and CDR2 FYEKMQ (reference sequence). The CDR3 runs to 13 residues. Trimming removed 2 bases at V and 7 bases at J, with 11 bases between. CDR3 in DNA: TGTGCCAGCAGCTTAATGTTGGGAGATGAAGCTTTCTTT. As protein: CASSLMLGDEAFF. Using reference TRBV13 and TRBJ1-1 for the parts outside the CDR3, the full variable domain is AAGVIQSPRHLIKEKRETATLKCYPIPRHDTVYWYQQGPGQDPQFLISFYEKMQSDKGSIPDRFSAQQFSDYHSELNMSSLELGDSALYFCASSLMLGDEAFFGQGTRLTVV.

The J gene is TRBJ1-2, the V gene TRBV4-1; 7 bases agree with TRBD1. V shed 1 base and J 8 bases; nucleotides not matched to a gene: 13. This CDR3 has 16 amino acids. CDR1 is MGHRA, CDR2 YSYEKL, per germline. The CDR3 is CASSQAPYRGPEGYTF. The CDR3 region has the DNA TGCGCCAGCAGCCAAGCCCCCTACAGGGGTCCCGAGGGCTACACCTTC.